The rows below give T cell receptor beta chains drawn from one sample of a study of beta chain features in type 1 diabetes. Sequencing was performed with immunoSEQ multiplex PCR; in TCRdb, only in-frame clones are kept and a portion is missing. This sample yields around 430,000 clones, of which 30% are seen a single time; around 0.065% belongs to the top ten. The sequenced sample was naive CD4+ T cells from blood. All receptors come from a man aged 18 to 29 in good health. CDR3s include the opening cysteine and the closing phenylalanine or tryptophan. D genes are given only for firm matches. Not every row has a clone size; where given, it reads once, few, many or a size class.

clone_size: NA; j_call: TRBJ2-5; d_call: TRBD1; v_call: TRBV4-3; cdr3_aa: CASSQDLRTGGPRETQYF; cdr3_nt: TGCGCCAGCAGCCAAGATCTAAGGACAGGGGGTCCCCGAGAGACCCAGTACTTC
clone_size: NA; j_call: TRBJ2-7; d_call: NA; v_call: TRBV2; cdr3_aa: CASSDSYYEQYF; cdr3_nt: TGTGCCAGCAGTGACAGCTACTACGAGCAGTACTTC
clone_size: NA; j_call: TRBJ2-2; d_call: NA; v_call: TRBV7-8; cdr3_aa: CASSPHGPLGGELFF; cdr3_nt: TGTGCCAGCAGCCCACACGGACCGCTGGGCGGGGAGCTGTTTTTT
clone_size: NA; j_call: TRBJ1-1; d_call: NA; v_call: TRBV4-2; cdr3_aa: CASSPTGITEAFF; cdr3_nt: TGTGCCAGCAGTCCCACAGGTATCACTGAAGCTTTCTTT
clone_size: few; j_call: TRBJ2-7; d_call: TRBD1; v_call: TRBV10-3; cdr3_aa: CAIRGPGQGAYEQYF; cdr3_nt: TGTGCCATCAGGGGACCGGGACAGGGGGCCTACGAGCAGTACTTC
clone_size: NA; j_call: TRBJ2-3; d_call: NA; v_call: TRBV7-2; cdr3_aa: CASSLGGREDTQYF; cdr3_nt: TGTGCCAGCAGCTTAGGGGGCCGGGAAGATACGCAGTATTTT
clone_size: few; j_call: TRBJ1-1; d_call: NA; v_call: TRBV30; cdr3_aa: CAWSVWTEAFF; cdr3_nt: TGTGCCTGGAGTGTGTGGACTGAAGCTTTCTTT
clone_size: NA; j_call: TRBJ2-1; d_call: TRBD2; v_call: TRBV4-1; cdr3_aa: CASSLPIAGNEQFF; cdr3_nt: TGCGCCAGCAGCCTCCCGATAGCGGGGAATGAGCAGTTCTTC
clone_size: NA; j_call: TRBJ2-1; d_call: TRBD2; v_call: TRBV29-1; cdr3_aa: CSAGTSRNNEQFF; cdr3_nt: TGCAGCGCTGGGACTAGCCGAAACAATGAGCAGTTCTTC
clone_size: NA; j_call: TRBJ1-2; d_call: NA; v_call: TRBV2; cdr3_aa: CASTGDSNYGYTF; cdr3_nt: TGTGCCAGCACAGGCGACTCTAACTATGGCTACACCTTC
clone_size: NA; j_call: TRBJ1-4; d_call: NA; v_call: TRBV30; cdr3_aa: CAWSGDLDEKLFF; cdr3_nt: TGTGCCTGGAGCGGGGACCTCGATGAAAAACTGTTTTTT
clone_size: NA; j_call: TRBJ2-5; d_call: NA; v_call: TRBV29-1; cdr3_aa: CSARLRGVQETQYF; cdr3_nt: TGCAGCGCCAGGCTTAGGGGGGTCCAAGAGACCCAGTACTTC
clone_size: NA; j_call: TRBJ2-7; d_call: NA; v_call: TRBV5-1; cdr3_aa: CASSPSSYEQYF; cdr3_nt: TGCGCCAGCAGCCCGAGCTCCTACGAGCAGTACTTC
clone_size: NA; j_call: TRBJ2-7; d_call: TRBD2; v_call: TRBV27; cdr3_aa: CASSLSGITYEQYF; cdr3_nt: TGTGCCAGCAGCCTTAGCGGGATCACCTACGAGCAGTACTTC
clone_size: NA; j_call: TRBJ1-1; d_call: NA; v_call: TRBV9; cdr3_aa: CASSVVQDSEAFF; cdr3_nt: TGTGCCAGCAGCGTAGTCCAGGACAGTGAAGCTTTCTTT
clone_size: NA; j_call: TRBJ2-2; d_call: NA; v_call: TRBV25-1; cdr3_aa: CASSEYWARNTGELFF; cdr3_nt: TGTGCCAGCAGTGAATATTGGGCAAGGAACACCGGGGAGCTGTTTTTT
clone_size: NA; j_call: TRBJ2-5; d_call: NA; v_call: TRBV6-5; cdr3_aa: CASYSPSGTQYF; cdr3_nt: TGTGCCAGCTACTCCCCTTCGGGGACCCAGTACTTC
clone_size: few; j_call: TRBJ2-7; d_call: NA; v_call: TRBV13; cdr3_aa: CASSLRAASYEQYF; cdr3_nt: TGTGCCAGCAGCCTCAGAGCGGCTTCCTACGAGCAGTACTTC
clone_size: NA; j_call: TRBJ2-7; d_call: NA; v_call: TRBV9; cdr3_aa: CASSVRVRGEQYF; cdr3_nt: TGTGCCAGCAGCGTACGGGTCAGGGGCGAGCAGTACTTC
clone_size: few; j_call: TRBJ2-1; d_call: TRBD2; v_call: TRBV30; cdr3_aa: CAWSVRGGSTNEQFF; cdr3_nt: TGTGCCTGGAGTGTACGGGGCGGGAGTACCAATGAGCAGTTCTTC
clone_size: NA; j_call: TRBJ2-1; d_call: NA; v_call: TRBV28; cdr3_aa: CASSFGTYNEQFF; cdr3_nt: TGTGCCAGCAGTTTCGGGACCTACAATGAGCAGTTCTTC
clone_size: few; j_call: TRBJ2-1; d_call: NA; v_call: TRBV4-2; cdr3_aa: CASSQVRDGEQFF; cdr3_nt: TGTGCCAGCAGCCAAGTCCGAGATGGTGAGCAGTTCTTC
clone_size: NA; j_call: TRBJ2-5; d_call: NA; v_call: TRBV19; cdr3_aa: CASSRDLLGQGETQYF; cdr3_nt: TGTGCCAGTAGTCGGGACCTCCTGGGGCAGGGAGAGACCCAGTACTTC
clone_size: few; j_call: TRBJ2-1; d_call: NA; v_call: TRBV7-8; cdr3_aa: CASRRRDVSSYNEQFF; cdr3_nt: TGTGCCAGCCGGAGGCGGGACGTGAGCTCCTACAATGAGCAGTTCTTC
clone_size: once; j_call: TRBJ1-2; d_call: NA; v_call: TRBV11-2; cdr3_aa: CASRYRQGDRSGYTF; cdr3_nt: TGTGCCAGCAGGTATAGGCAAGGGGATCGTAGTGGCTACACCTTC